The rows below give T cell receptor beta chains drawn from one sample of a study of blood T cell repertoires in COVID-19. The table came from immunoSEQ multiplex PCR; TCRdb's copy has only in-frame clones and leaves some out. The sample holds 250,000 to 400,000 clones, 90% seen once. Specimen: peripheral blood. Every receptor here comes from a woman aged 25 to 39 with COVID-19, enrolled during active disease. Both conserved end residues are part of each CDR3. Each record gives: D gene, clone size, J gene, V gene, CDR3 protein, CDR3 DNA. A D gene is named only where the DNA matches it firmly. Only part of the rows carry a size: once, few, many, or a class if the clone is expanded.

d_call: TRBD1
clone_size: NA
j_call: TRBJ2-1
v_call: TRBV27
cdr3_aa: CASSTGGREQFF
cdr3_nt: TGTGCCAGCAGTACAGGGGGAAGGGAGCAGTTCTTC

d_call: TRBD1
clone_size: NA
j_call: TRBJ1-6
v_call: TRBV11-2
cdr3_aa: CASSLGQGANSPLHF
cdr3_nt: TGTGCCAGCAGCTTGGGACAGGGGGCAAATTCACCCCTCCACTTT

d_call: TRBD1
clone_size: NA
j_call: TRBJ2-2
v_call: TRBV4-2
cdr3_aa: CASSPGQGNTGELFF
cdr3_nt: TGTGCCAGCAGCCCGGGACAGGGGAATACCGGGGAGCTGTTTTTT

d_call: NA
clone_size: NA
j_call: TRBJ1-4
v_call: TRBV28
cdr3_aa: CASSPNEKLFF
cdr3_nt: TGTGCCAGCAGCCCGAATGAAAAACTGTTTTTT

d_call: NA
clone_size: NA
j_call: TRBJ2-3
v_call: TRBV11-2
cdr3_aa: CASSLEGGGSTDTQYF
cdr3_nt: TGTGCCAGCAGCTTGGAAGGTGGCGGGAGCACAGATACGCAGTATTTT

d_call: NA
clone_size: NA
j_call: TRBJ2-5
v_call: TRBV2
cdr3_aa: CASSEGPRGETQYF
cdr3_nt: TGTGCCAGCAGTGAGGGTCCCCGGGGGGAGACCCAGTACTTC

d_call: NA
clone_size: NA
j_call: TRBJ1-5
v_call: TRBV4-2
cdr3_aa: CASSQDRSVTPQHF
cdr3_nt: TGTGCCAGCAGCCAAGACCGGAGTGTCACGCCCCAGCATTTT

d_call: TRBD1
clone_size: once
j_call: TRBJ1-1
v_call: TRBV6-6
cdr3_aa: CASSPRQDRGRMFIEAFF
cdr3_nt: TGTGCCAGCAGTCCGCGTCAGGACAGGGGGCGGATGTTTATTGAAGCTTTCTTT

d_call: NA
clone_size: NA
j_call: TRBJ1-2
v_call: TRBV25-1
cdr3_aa: CASSVRDNYGYTF
cdr3_nt: TGTGCCAGCAGTGTAAGAGATAACTATGGCTACACCTTC

d_call: NA
clone_size: many
j_call: TRBJ1-1
v_call: TRBV28
cdr3_aa: CASSRTGLTEAFF
cdr3_nt: TGTGCCAGCAGTCGTACGGGGTTGACTGAAGCTTTCTTT

d_call: TRBD1
clone_size: once
j_call: TRBJ1-4
v_call: TRBV19
cdr3_aa: CASKAAGQGVTNEKLFF
cdr3_nt: TGTGCCAGTAAGGCGGCGGGACAGGGAGTCACTAATGAAAAACTGTTTTTT

d_call: TRBD1
clone_size: NA
j_call: TRBJ1-6
v_call: TRBV19
cdr3_aa: CASSLRDRDSPLHF
cdr3_nt: TGTGCCAGTAGTCTCCGGGACAGGGATTCACCCCTCCACTTT

d_call: TRBD1
clone_size: NA
j_call: TRBJ2-1
v_call: TRBV9
cdr3_aa: CASSVATGLGYNEQFF
cdr3_nt: TGTGCCAGCAGCGTAGCGACAGGGTTAGGCTACAATGAGCAGTTCTTC

d_call: TRBD1
clone_size: once
j_call: TRBJ2-4
v_call: TRBV6-6
cdr3_aa: CASASYTGTVNIQYF
cdr3_nt: TGTGCCAGCGCCTCCTATACCGGGACAGTAAACATTCAGTACTTC

d_call: NA
clone_size: NA
j_call: TRBJ1-5
v_call: TRBV5-5
cdr3_aa: CASSFAVGNQPQHF
cdr3_nt: TGTGCCAGCAGTTTCGCGGTTGGAAATCAGCCCCAGCATTTT

d_call: TRBD1
clone_size: once
j_call: TRBJ1-1
v_call: TRBV2
cdr3_aa: CASRGDREAEAFF
cdr3_nt: TGTGCCAGCAGGGGAGACAGGGAGGCTGAAGCTTTCTTT